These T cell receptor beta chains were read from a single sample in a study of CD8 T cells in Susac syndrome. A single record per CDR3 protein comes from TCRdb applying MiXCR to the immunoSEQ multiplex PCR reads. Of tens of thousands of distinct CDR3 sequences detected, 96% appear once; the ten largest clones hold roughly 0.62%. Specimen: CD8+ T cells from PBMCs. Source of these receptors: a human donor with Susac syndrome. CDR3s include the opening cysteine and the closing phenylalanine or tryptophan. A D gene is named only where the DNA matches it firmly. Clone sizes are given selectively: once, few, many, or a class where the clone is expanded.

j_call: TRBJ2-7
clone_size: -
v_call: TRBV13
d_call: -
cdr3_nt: TGTGCCAGCAGCTCCCAGGGGTACTACGAGCAGTACTTC
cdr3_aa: CASSSQGYYEQYF

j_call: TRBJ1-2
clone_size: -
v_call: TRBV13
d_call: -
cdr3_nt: TGTGCCAGCAGCTTAAGAGGGACTAAGAGCGGCTACACCTTC
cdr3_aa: CASSLRGTKSGYTF

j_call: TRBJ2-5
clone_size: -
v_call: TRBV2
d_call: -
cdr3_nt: TGTGCCAGCAGTGAAGCTAAGAGGGCGGTGGAGACCCAGTACTTC
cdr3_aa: CASSEAKRAVETQYF

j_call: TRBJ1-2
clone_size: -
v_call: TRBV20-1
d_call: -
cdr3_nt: TGCAGTGCTAGTCACCAACTCAGCTATGGCTACACCTTC
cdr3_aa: CSASHQLSYGYTF

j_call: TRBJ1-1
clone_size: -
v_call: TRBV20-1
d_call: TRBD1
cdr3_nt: TGCAGTGCCCAGGGGGACACTGAAGCTTTCTTT
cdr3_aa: CSAQGDTEAFF

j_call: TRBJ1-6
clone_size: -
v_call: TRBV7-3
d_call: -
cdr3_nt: TGTGCCAGCAGCTCCACAGGGTATAATTCACCCCTCCACTTT
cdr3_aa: CASSSTGYNSPLHF

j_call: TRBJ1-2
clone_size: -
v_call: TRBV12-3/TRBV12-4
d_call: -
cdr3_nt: TGTGCCAGCAGTTTGACCCTTAACTATGGCTACACCTTC
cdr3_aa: CASSLTLNYGYTF

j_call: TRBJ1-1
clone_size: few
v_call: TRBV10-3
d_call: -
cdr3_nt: TGTGCCATCAGTGACACCCCTAACACTGAAGCTTTCTTT
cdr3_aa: CAISDTPNTEAFF

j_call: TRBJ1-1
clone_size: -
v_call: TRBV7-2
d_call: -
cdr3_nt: TGTGCCAGCAGCTCCTCTGAGGGGGGGAAAGCTTTCTTT
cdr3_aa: CASSSSEGGKAFF

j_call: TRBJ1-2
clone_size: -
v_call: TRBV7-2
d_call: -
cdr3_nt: TGTGCCAGCAGCCCGAATCACCCGGCGGGGGCGTATGGCTACACCTTC
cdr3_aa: CASSPNHPAGAYGYTF

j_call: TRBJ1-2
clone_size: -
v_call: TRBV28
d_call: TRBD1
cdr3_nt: TGTGCCAGCAGTTTGGACAGGCCGAACTATGGCTACACCTTC
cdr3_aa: CASSLDRPNYGYTF

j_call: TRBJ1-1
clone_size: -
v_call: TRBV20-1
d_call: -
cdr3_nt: TGCAGTGCTAGTCCCGACCTGAACACTGAAGCTTTCTTT
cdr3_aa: CSASPDLNTEAFF

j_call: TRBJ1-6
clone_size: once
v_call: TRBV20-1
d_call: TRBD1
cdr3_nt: TGCAGTGCTTCTTCCACAGGGGGCAATTCACCCCTCCACTTT
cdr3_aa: CSASSTGGNSPLHF

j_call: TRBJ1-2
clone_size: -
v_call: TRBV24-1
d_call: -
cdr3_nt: TGTGCCACCAGTGACCCTAACAGGGCTCGCTACACCTTC
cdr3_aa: CATSDPNRARYTF

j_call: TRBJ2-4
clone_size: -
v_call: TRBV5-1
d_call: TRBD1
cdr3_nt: TGCGCCAGCAGCCCGAAACCGGGACAGACGACCATTCAGTACTTC
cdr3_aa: CASSPKPGQTTIQYF

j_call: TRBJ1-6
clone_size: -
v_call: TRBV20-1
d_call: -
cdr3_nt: TGCAGTGCTAGAGTGGCAGGAGGAGGTTCACCCCTCCACTTT
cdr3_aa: CSARVAGGGSPLHF

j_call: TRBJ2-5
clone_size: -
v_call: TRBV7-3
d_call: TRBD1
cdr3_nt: TGTGCCAGCAGCCCGGGCACAGGGGTATGGGAGACCCAGTACTTC
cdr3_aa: CASSPGTGVWETQYF

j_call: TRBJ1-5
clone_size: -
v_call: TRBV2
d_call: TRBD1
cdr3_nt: TGTGCCAGAGGGACAGCAAATCAGCCCCAGCATTTT
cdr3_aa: CARGTANQPQHF